Each of the 10 T cell receptor beta chains below was sequenced from the same sample in a study of control samples from healthy donors and cancer patients. Generated by immunoSEQ multiplex PCR, the TCRdb table keeps only in-frame clones and is missing some. The sample has 150,000 to 170,000 clones, about 94% seen once. Sequencing input: blood. These receptors came from a middle-aged man in good health.

This clone is a singleton in its sample. V gene TRBV28 combines with J gene TRBJ1-2; TRBD1 matches 7 bases. The CDR3 loop spans 14 amino acids. Looked up from germline, CDR1 is MDHEN and CDR2 is SYDVKM. Trimming at V came to 3 bases and at J to 4 bases, leaving 5 bases not matched to a gene. For the CDR3, the DNA is TGTGCCAGCAGTTTCATGACAGGGACCTATGGCTACACCTTC. This sequence encodes CASSFMTGTYGYTF.

The genes are TRBV9 and TRBJ2-1; 14 nucleotides line up with TRBD2. The CDR3 is 15 residues long. CDR1 is SGDLS, CDR2 YYNGEE, per germline. V lost 2 bases, J lost 6 bases, and 1 base stayed unmatched. This chain's CDR3 is CASSVGTSGGNEQFF. In DNA, the CDR3 is TGTGCCAGCAGCGTGGGGACTAGCGGGGGCAATGAGCAGTTCTTC.

The V gene is TRBV9, the J gene TRBJ1-1; TRBD1 is a possible D gene (5 bases). Germline values: CDR1 SGDLS, CDR2 YYNGEE. CDR3 length: 16 residues. Between the trimmed V and J ends, which lost 4 bases and 1 base, there was a span of 17 bases. This CDR3 is CASSLRGDPTNTEAFF. CDR3 bases: TGTGCCAGCAGCTTGCGGGGGGACCCAACGAACACTGAAGCTTTCTTT.

Here the CDR3 DNA reads TGTGCCAGCAGTACGACTAGCGGGGGCCCGGGGGATACGCAGTATTTT. Translating gives CASSTTSGGPGDTQYF. V is TRBV28 and J is TRBJ2-3; 12 nucleotides align to TRBD2. The CDR3 sequence is 16 residues long. The junction had 9 bases not matched to a gene; V was cut back by 5 bases and J by 6 bases. In germline, CDR1 is MDHEN, CDR2 SYDVKM.

The V gene is TRBV27, the J gene TRBJ1-2; no clear D gene. Per germline, CDR1 MNHEY and CDR2 SMNVEV (reference sequence). V was shortened by 2 bases and J by 4 bases, with 11 bases between the two germline ends. This CDR3 is 14 amino acids long. CDR3 sequence: CASSLQGPSYGYTF. The CDR3 DNA follows: TGTGCCAGCAGTTTACAAGGGCCCTCCTATGGCTACACCTTC.

The chain joins TRBV6-6 to TRBJ1-2; no clear D gene. V lost 5 bases and J lost 4, with 17 bases in between. Looked up from germline, CDR1 is MNHNY and CDR2 is SVGAGI (reference sequence). The CDR3 consists of 15 residues. Here the CDR3 DNA reads TGTGCCAGCAGTCTTGAGAGGGTCCTCAGCTATGGCTACACCTTC. Its translation: CASSLERVLSYGYTF.

The chain joins TRBV5-1 to TRBJ1-1; no reliable D call. This CDR3 is built from 14 residues. Germline lookup yields CDR1 SGHRS and CDR2 YFSETQ. V was trimmed by 3 bases and J by 3 bases, leaving 12 bases between them. CDR3 in DNA: TGCGCCAGCAGCTCGGATCTACTCGACACTGAAGCTTTCTTT. Protein sequence: CASSSDLLDTEAFF. Complete variable domain (other parts from reference TRBV5-1 and TRBJ1-1): KAGVTQTPRYLIKTRGQQVTLSCSPISGHRSVSWYQQTPGQGLQFLFEYFSETQRNKGNFPGRFSGRQFSNSRSEMNVSTLELGDSALYLCASSSDLLDTEAFFGQGTRLTVV.

V is TRBV28 and J is TRBJ1-2; 9 bases are a match to TRBD1. CDR1 and CDR2 from the germline V gene are MDHEN and SYDVKM. The CDR3 sequence is 15 residues long. V lost 8 bases and J lost 7; bases outside the gene matches: 14. The DNA for the CDR3 is TGTGCCAGCCGGGGACAGGGATCCGGGATAGGTGGCTACACCTTC. Translated, it gives CASRGQGSGIGGYTF.

In the case of this clone: Germline is not matched at one junction end, which may reflect a read error. This chain uses TRBV11-2 with TRBJ2-3; tentatively, D is TRBD2 (6 bases). This CDR3 has 14 amino acids. Germline lookup yields CDR1 SGHAT and CDR2 FQNNGV. The CDR3 DNA sequence: TGTACCAGCAGCTTAACCGGGGGACCCGATACGCAGTATTTT. Amino acids: CTSSLTGGPDTQYF. Full variable domain (remainder filled in from reference TRBV11-2 and TRBJ2-3): EAGVAQSPRYKIIEKRQSVAFWCNPISGHATLYWYQQILGQGPKLLIQFQNNGVVDDSQLPKDRFSAERLKGVDSTLKIQPAKLEDSAVYLCTSSLTGGPDTQYFGPGTRLTVL.

The rearrangement uses TRBV24-1 and TRBJ2-3; D possibly corresponds to TRBD1 (6 bases). CDR3 length equals 15 residues. The germline CDR1 and CDR2 sequences are KGHDR and SFDVKD. With 2 bases removed from V and 4 bases from J, the gap between germline ends came to 12 bases. The CDR3 spells CATSDSSQGPDTQYF. As DNA, the CDR3 is TGTGCCACCAGTGATTCTTCACAGGGCCCAGATACGCAGTATTTT.